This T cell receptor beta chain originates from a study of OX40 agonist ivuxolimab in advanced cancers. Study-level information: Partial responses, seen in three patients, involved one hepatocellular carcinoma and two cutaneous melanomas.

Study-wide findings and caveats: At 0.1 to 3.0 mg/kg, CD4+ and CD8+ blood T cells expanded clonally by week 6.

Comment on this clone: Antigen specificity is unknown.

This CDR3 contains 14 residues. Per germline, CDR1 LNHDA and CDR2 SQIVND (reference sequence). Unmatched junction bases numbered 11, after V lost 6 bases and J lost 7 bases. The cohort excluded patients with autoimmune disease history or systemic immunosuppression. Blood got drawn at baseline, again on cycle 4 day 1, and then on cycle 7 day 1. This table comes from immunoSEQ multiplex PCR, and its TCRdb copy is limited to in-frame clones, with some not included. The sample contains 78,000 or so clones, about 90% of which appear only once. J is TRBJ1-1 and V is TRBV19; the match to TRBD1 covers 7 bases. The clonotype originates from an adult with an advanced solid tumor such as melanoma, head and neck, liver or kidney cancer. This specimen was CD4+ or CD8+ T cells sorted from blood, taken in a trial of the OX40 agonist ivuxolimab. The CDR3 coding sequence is TGTGCCAGTAGCATCGACAGGGCACGGAGTGAAGCTTTCTTT. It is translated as CASSIDRARSEAFF.